This TCR beta chain was retrieved from a study of ipilimumab plus nivolumab after autologous stem cell transplantation. This CDR3 comprises 15 residues. CDR1 and CDR2 (germline): MNHEY, SVGAGI. Trimming stripped 2 bases from V and 10 bases from J, with 15 bases between. The data were produced by immunoSEQ multiplex PCR, yet TCRdb's version contains in-frame clones alone and is incomplete. The profile covers about 19,000 clones, with around 81% appearing a single time and 6% to 7% taken by the ten largest. The chain combines TRBV6-5 with TRBJ1-6; TRBD1 is a possible D gene (5 bases). The sample in question was PBMCs, obtained in a trial of ipilimumab plus nivolumab as post-transplant consolidation. The receptor was derived from a male donor with diffuse large B-cell lymphoma. Here the CDR3 DNA reads TGTGCCAGCAGTTACAACGGCCAGGGCAACTCACCCCTCCACTTT. It is translated as CASSYNGQGNSPLHF.